These 8 T cell receptor beta chains originate from one sample sequenced in a study of OX40 agonist ivuxolimab in advanced cancers. Only in-frame clones appear in the TCRdb table, and some are missing; sequencing was by immunoSEQ multiplex PCR. The data contain tens of thousands of clones, 94% of them singletons. The sample in question was CD4+ or CD8+ T cells sorted from blood, obtained in a trial of the OX40 agonist ivuxolimab. The receptor set was obtained from an adult with an advanced solid tumor such as melanoma, head and neck, liver or kidney cancer.

In regard to this clone: A read error may produce the germline difference seen at one junction end. The rearrangement links TRBV6-1 to TRBJ1-1; D uncertain. CDR3 length: 13 amino acids. Germline CDR1 MNHNS, CDR2 SASEGT. CDR3 in DNA: TGTGCCAGCCGCGCCGATCCGAACCCTGAAGCTTTCTTT. Protein product: CASRADPNPEAFF.

This sequence joins TRBV2 and TRBJ2-1, with D unclear. Germline CDR1 and CDR2: SNHLY and FYNNEI. The CDR3 runs to 13 residues. Between the trimmed V and J ends, which lost 1 base and 2 bases, there was a span of 3 bases. The CDR3 is CASSEETYNEQFF. The CDR3 nucleotides are TGTGCCAGCAGTGAAGAGACCTACAATGAGCAGTTCTTC.

For this clone: Other nucleotide sequences in the sample specify the same CDR3. The chain couples TRBV9 to TRBJ2-7, with TRBD1 matching over 10 bases. Germline V CDR1 and CDR2: SGDLS, YYNGEE. With V trimmed by 4 bases and J by 2 bases, 3 bases remained unmatched. The CDR3 has 14 amino acids. The CDR3 protein is CASSPGQGTYEQYF. The CDR3 nucleotides are TGTGCCAGCAGCCCGGGACAGGGGACCTACGAGCAGTACTTC.

The chain employs TRBV7-9 and TRBJ2-7, with 10 bases lining up with TRBD2. Germline V gene sequence: CDR1 SEHNR, CDR2 FQNEAQ (reference sequence). V lost 4 bases, J lost 0 bases, and 6 bases stayed unmatched. This CDR3 is 16 amino acids long. The CDR3 DNA reads TGTGCCAGCAGCTCGAGTAGCGGGAGGAGCTCCTACGAGCAGTACTTC. Its translation: CASSSSSGRSSYEQYF.

V gene TRBV28 combines with J gene TRBJ2-7; D tentatively reads TRBD1 or TRBD2 (6 bases each). CDR3 length: 13 residues. V lost 8 bases and J 3 bases, leaving 14 bases between the germline ends. Germline CDR1 is MDHEN and CDR2 is SYDVKM. Here the CDR3 reads CASRGGPDYEQYF. CDR3 nucleotides: TGTGCCAGCCGAGGGGGGCCCGACTACGAGCAGTACTTC.

The chain uses TRBV7-9 and TRBJ1-1; D remains unclear. This CDR3 region has 15 residues. Trimming pared 2 bases from V and 5 bases from J, leaving 15 bases between. The germline gives CDR1 SEHNR, CDR2 FQNEAQ (reference sequence). The chain's CDR3 is CASSLLRVGRTEAFF. DNA for the CDR3: TGTGCCAGCAGCTTACTGCGGGTAGGACGGACTGAAGCTTTCTTT.

As to this clone: One end of the junction does not line up with germline, which may come from a read error. Other DNA sequences from this sample encode an identical CDR3 as well. In DNA form, the CDR3 reads TGTGCCAGCAGTTTAGGAGGGGGAGGCGAAAAGCTGTTTTTT. Protein sequence: CASSLGGGGEKLFF. The V call is TRBV28, the J call TRBJ1-4, with D perhaps matching TRBD1 (6 bases). The germline CDR1 and CDR2 sequences are MDHEN and SYDVKM. The CDR3 contains 14 residues.

The V call is TRBV27, the J call TRBJ2-2, with D hard to call. The V end lost 1 base, the J end lost 0 bases, and 6 bases lay between the germline ends. This CDR3 has 15 amino acids. Germline V CDR1 and CDR2: MNHEY, SMNVEV (reference sequence). This chain's CDR3 is CASSLLPANTGELFF. The CDR3, as DNA: TGTGCCAGCAGTTTATTACCAGCGAACACCGGGGAGCTGTTTTTT.